A single sample is the source of the 21 T cell receptor beta chains below, sequenced in a study of shared clonotypes between healthy human individuals. Clones were read by immunoSEQ multiplex PCR, and TCRdb kept only the in-frame ones, dropping some. The data contain millions of clones, roughly 94% of them singletons. What was sequenced was naive CD4+ T cells sorted from blood. As to subset: CD45RA+ positively selected. These receptors were collected from a man aged 18 to 30 in good health.

With regard to this clone: Other DNA sequences in this sample translate to the same CDR3. The chain has TRBV7-8 and TRBJ1-1; D uncertain. The CDR3 extends over 12 amino acids. The germline gives CDR1 SGHVS, CDR2 FQNEAQ. Between the trimmed V and J ends, which lost 2 bases and 0 bases, there was a span of 1 base. CDR3 amino acids: CASSLLNTEAFF. CDR3 DNA sequence: TGTGCCAGCAGCTTACTGAACACTGAAGCTTTCTTT.

This clone was found a few times. Within the sample, other DNA sequences also encode this same CDR3. The chain employs TRBV5-1 and TRBJ1-6; D gene ambiguous. Germline loops: CDR1 SGHRS, CDR2 YFSETQ. Trimming left V 4 bases short and J 7 bases short, with 9 bases between. The length of the CDR3 is 13 residues. For the CDR3, the DNA is TGCGCCAGCAGCCCGGGTGGGAATTCACCCCTCCACTTT. This encodes CASSPGGNSPLHF.

This clone was recorded once. The chain carries TRBV10-3 and TRBJ1-1; 8 bases map to TRBD1. The CDR3 contains 14 residues. With V trimmed by 6 bases and J by 10 bases, 13 bases remained unmatched. Germline CDR1 ENHRY, CDR2 SYGVKD. Here the CDR3 reads CAIRRTGSSFGAFF. Written as DNA, the CDR3 is TGTGCCATCAGAAGGACAGGGAGTAGTTTTGGAGCTTTCTTT.

The rearrangement joins TRBV7-8 to TRBJ2-3; 15 bases map to TRBD2. The V gene end was trimmed by 1 base and the J gene end by 3 bases; junction bases not matched to a gene: 5. The V gene's germline CDR1 is SGHVS and CDR2 FQNEAQ. CDR3 length: 18 amino acids. CDR3 sequence reads: CASSLVQGLAGGTDTQYF. CDR3 sequence (DNA): TGTGCCAGCAGCTTAGTACAAGGACTAGCGGGAGGGACAGATACGCAGTATTTT.

This clone has only one observation. The chain has TRBV19 and TRBJ1-3; D call uncertain. CDR1 and CDR2 (germline): LNHDA, SQIVND (reference sequence). Trimming took 3 bases from V and 2 from J, leaving 8 bases between them. This CDR3 is 14 amino acids long. The CDR3 sequence: CASSMALTGNTIYF. CDR3 nucleotides: TGTGCCAGTAGTATGGCACTGACTGGAAACACCATATATTTT. The full variable domain, completed using reference TRBV19 and TRBJ1-3, is DGGITQSPKYLFRKEGQNVTLSCEQNLNHDAMYWYRQDPGQGLRLIYYSQIVNDFQKGDIAEGYSVSREKKESFPLTVTSAQKNPTAFYLCASSMALTGNTIYFGEGSWLTVV.

The chain employs TRBV7-2 and TRBJ2-7; D is possibly TRBD1 or TRBD2 (5 bases each). This CDR3 spans 13 amino acids. The V end lost 4 bases, the J end lost 7 bases, and 14 bases lay between the germline ends. From germline, CDR1 is SGHTA and CDR2 FQGNSA. Written as DNA, the CDR3 is TGTGCCAGCAGCTCGGGACCGCCTACGGAGCAGTACTTC. Its protein product is CASSSGPPTEQYF. Using reference TRBV7-2 and TRBJ2-7 for the parts outside the CDR3, the full variable domain is GAGVSQSPSNKVTEKGKDVELRCDPISGHTALYWYRQSLGQGLEFLIYFQGNSAPDKSGLPSDRFSAERTGGSVSTLTIQRTQQEDSAVYLCASSSGPPTEQYFGPGTRLTVT.

The chain uses TRBV28 and TRBJ1-5; TRBD1 is a possible D gene (5 bases). Trimming cost V 7 bases and J 4 bases, with 17 bases left between them. The CDR3 sequence is 15 residues long. CDR1 and CDR2 (germline): MDHEN, SYDVKM. The CDR3 DNA reads TGTGCCAGCAAATTTGAGGGGTTATGGAATCAGCCCCAGCATTTT. It yields the protein CASKFEGLWNQPQHF.

The chain employs TRBV5-5 and TRBJ2-7; D is possibly TRBD1 (6 bases). CDR1 and CDR2 (germline): SGHKS, YYEKEE (reference sequence). Trimming shortened V by 1 base and J by 6 bases, and 20 bases separated the two germline ends. The CDR3 has 16 amino acids. The CDR3 DNA reads TGTGCCAGCAGCTTGTTTTTCCAGGGGAGTTCGGGCGAGCAGTACTTC. It is translated as CASSLFFQGSSGEQYF.

The chain couples TRBV11-2 to TRBJ2-7, with 9 bases aligning to TRBD1. V shed 5 bases, J shed 5 bases, and the junction held 10 bases outside the gene matches. Germline lookup yields CDR1 SGHAT and CDR2 FQNNGV. This CDR3 region has 15 residues. CDR3 protein: CASSRIQGAGHEQYF. The CDR3 DNA is TGTGCCAGCAGCCGGATACAGGGGGCTGGACACGAGCAGTACTTC. Full variable domain (rest looked up from reference TRBV11-2 and TRBJ2-7): EAGVAQSPRYKIIEKRQSVAFWCNPISGHATLYWYQQILGQGPKLLIQFQNNGVVDDSQLPKDRFSAERLKGVDSTLKIQPAKLEDSAVYLCASSRIQGAGHEQYFGPGTRLTVT.

The chain is built from TRBV27 and TRBJ2-7, with 8 bases matching TRBD2. This CDR3 has 16 residues. The J segment lost 4 bases and the V segment lost 5 bases, leaving 13 bases of the junction unmatched. CDR1 and CDR2 (germline): MNHEY, SMNVEV (reference sequence). CDR3 nucleotides: TGTGCCAGCAGTCTTCGCGGGGGGCTCAGTCTGTACGAGCAGTACTTC. The encoded protein is CASSLRGGLSLYEQYF.

This clone showed up just once. The chain is built from TRBV28 and TRBJ2-7, with 7 bases identical to TRBD1. The V and J ends lost 7 bases and 2 bases, in that order; junction bases with no gene match: 8. This CDR3 contains 14 residues. In germline, CDR1 is MDHEN, CDR2 SYDVKM. The CDR3 spells CASTDTGVTYEQYF. The DNA for the CDR3 is TGTGCCAGCACCGACACAGGGGTGACCTACGAGCAGTACTTC.

V usage is TRBV14 and J usage is TRBJ1-1; D gene ambiguous. Germline CDR1 SGHDN, CDR2 FVKESK. V was shortened by 3 bases and J by 2 bases, with 7 bases between the two germline ends. The CDR3 spans 13 residues. CDR3 DNA: TGTGCCAGCAGCCAGCAGTTTAACACTGAAGCTTTCTTT. This gives the protein CASSQQFNTEAFF.

Worth noting for this clone: With a much larger clone just one base away, this may be a read error. Other DNA sequences of this sample code for an identical CDR3. The chain couples TRBV5-1 to TRBJ2-5; D remains ambiguous. The CDR3 runs to 13 residues. With 2 bases removed from V and 0 bases from J, the gap between germline ends came to 5 bases. Per germline, CDR1 SGHRS and CDR2 YFSETQ. In nucleotides, the CDR3 is TGCGCCAGCAGCTTAGGATACCAAGAGACCCAGTACTTC. The encoded protein is CASSLGYQETQYF.

This clone has only a few counts. In the same sample, other DNA sequences code for this CDR3. The V and J genes are TRBV19 and TRBJ1-5, with D unclear. The germline V and J ends were trimmed by 6 bases and 0 bases, with 12 bases remaining between them. CDR3 length equals 15 residues. Germline CDR1 and CDR2: LNHDA and SQIVND (reference sequence). CDR3 bases: TGTGCCAGTAGGCCAGGAGGGTATAGCAATCAGCCCCAGCATTTT. Its translation: CASRPGGYSNQPQHF.

CDR3 in amino acids: CASSLVYREQETQYF. The CDR3 DNA is TGTGCCAGCAGCTTGGTTTACAGGGAGCAAGAGACCCAGTACTTC. The V gene is TRBV5-4, the J gene TRBJ2-5; D perhaps matches TRBD1 (6 bases). Germline values: CDR1 SGHNT, CDR2 YYREEE (reference sequence). The CDR3 runs 15 residues. V dropped 0 bases and J dropped 2 bases, with 11 bases sitting between them.

This chain uses TRBV5-1 with TRBJ2-2; 10 nucleotides line up with TRBD1. There are 16 residues in the CDR3. Germline lookup yields CDR1 SGHRS and CDR2 YFSETQ. Trimming removed 2 bases from V and 3 bases from J; junction bases left unmatched: 4. For the CDR3, the DNA is TGCGCCAGCAGCTTAAGACAGGGGGCATACACCGGGGAGCTGTTTTTT. Residues: CASSLRQGAYTGELFF.

V is TRBV6-5 and J is TRBJ1-4, with D perhaps TRBD1 (6 bases). Germline CDR1 MNHEY, CDR2 SVGAGI. Trimming removed 7 bases at V and 4 bases at J, with 16 bases between. CDR3 length equals 15 residues. CDR3: CASTDLGGLNEKLFF. The CDR3 DNA reads TGTGCCAGCACCGACCTGGGGGGCCTTAATGAAAAACTGTTTTTT.

The chain employs TRBV11-3 and TRBJ2-1, with TRBD2 as a possible D gene (6 bases). V was shortened by 3 bases and J by 6 bases, with 15 bases between the two germline ends. The CDR3 has 15 residues. The germline V gene encodes CDR1 SGHNT and CDR2 YENEEA. CDR3 in DNA: TGTGCCAGCAGCTTTGCGGGACCGGCGGGCAATGAGCAGTTCTTC. It yields the protein CASSFAGPAGNEQFF.

Details on this clone: This CDR3 is also generated by other DNA sequences in the sample. The V and J genes are TRBV19 and TRBJ1-5, with TRBD1 identical over 8 bases. The junction had 7 bases not matched to a gene; V was cut back by 11 bases and J by 4 bases. The CDR3 is 13 amino acids. Germline CDR1 LNHDA, CDR2 SQIVND (reference sequence). In DNA form, the CDR3 reads TGTGCCTCTAGTGGGACAGGAAATCAGCCCCAGCATTTT. It codes for CASSGTGNQPQHF.

The chain carries TRBV5-6 and TRBJ2-7; 8 bases line up with TRBD2. J was trimmed by 0 bases and V by 1 base; bases with no gene match: 3. From germline, CDR1 is SGHDT and CDR2 YYEEEE. CDR3 length: 15 amino acids. The CDR3 here is CASSLTSGFSYEQYF. The CDR3 nucleotides read TGTGCCAGCAGCTTGACTAGCGGATTCTCCTACGAGCAGTACTTC.

The V and J genes are TRBV27 and TRBJ2-5; D ambiguous. CDR1 and CDR2 from the germline V gene are MNHEY and SMNVEV (reference sequence). The CDR3 contains 14 residues. The V end was cut by 0 bases, the J end by 1 base, with 6 bases between. The CDR3 coding sequence is TGTGCCAGCAGTTTATCGGTCAGCCAAGAGACCCAGTACTTC. Translated: CASSLSVSQETQYF.